This T cell receptor (beta chain) was captured by sequencing in a study of T cells in Graves' hyperthyroidism and ophthalmopathy. Those with hyperthyroidism were 18 to 65 years old, newly diagnosed, and ill for under 2 months. Diagnoses were established using clinical symptoms, serum thyroxine and TRAb, thyroid ultrasound and orbital computed tomography. The PBMCs had their origin in less than 13 ml of fresh peripheral blood. The sample holds many counts of this clonotype. Its antigen is currently unknown. In germline, CDR1 is MDHEN, CDR2 SYDVKM. This CDR3 region has 14 residues. Losses at the gene ends were 7 bases for V and 5 bases for J; bases not matched to a gene: 10. Amplified TCR beta CDR3 regions derived from RNA transcripts. The primer set for the first-round RT-PCR of the TCR CDR3 was HTBI. Each CDR3 protein is one row after TCRdb ran MiXCR on the multiplex PCR reads. The sample contains 550,000 to 800,000 distinct CDR3 sequences, approximately 15% of which appear only once.

The study's findings and limits: A model of 13 V-J features distinguished ophthalmopathy from stable hyperthyroidism.

The sample was blood. This chain links TRBV28 with TRBJ2-7, with TRBD1 matching over 8 bases. The source is a man in his fifties with Graves' hyperthyroidism. The CDR3 spells CASTPSGQGDEQYF. CDR3 nucleotide sequence: TGTGCCAGCACTCCAAGCGGACAGGGAGACGAGCAGTACTTC.